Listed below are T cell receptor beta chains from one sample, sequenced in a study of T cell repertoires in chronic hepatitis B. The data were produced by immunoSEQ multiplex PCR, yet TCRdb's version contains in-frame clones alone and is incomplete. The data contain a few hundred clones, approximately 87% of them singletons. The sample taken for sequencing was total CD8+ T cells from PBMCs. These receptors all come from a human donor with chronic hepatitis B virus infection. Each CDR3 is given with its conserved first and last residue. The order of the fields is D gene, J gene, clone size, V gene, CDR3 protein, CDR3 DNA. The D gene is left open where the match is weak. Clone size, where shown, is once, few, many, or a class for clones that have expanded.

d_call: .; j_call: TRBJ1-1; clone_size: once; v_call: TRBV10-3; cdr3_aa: CAIDGGSGTEAFF; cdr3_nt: TGTGCCATCGATGGGGGCTCCGGCACTGAAGCTTTCTTT
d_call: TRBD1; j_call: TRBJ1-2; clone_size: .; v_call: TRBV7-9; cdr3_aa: CASSTSTGILYGYTF; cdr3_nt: TGTGCCAGCAGCACATCGACAGGGATATTGTATGGCTACACCTTC
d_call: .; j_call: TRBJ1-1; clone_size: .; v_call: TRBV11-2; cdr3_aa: CASSRQAANTEAFF; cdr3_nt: TGTGCCAGCAGTCGACAGGCGGCGAACACTGAAGCTTTCTTT
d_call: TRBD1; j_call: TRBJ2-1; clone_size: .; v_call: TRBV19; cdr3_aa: CASSISMTGADEQFF; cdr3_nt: TGTGCCAGTAGTATATCTATGACAGGGGCAGATGAGCAGTTCTTC
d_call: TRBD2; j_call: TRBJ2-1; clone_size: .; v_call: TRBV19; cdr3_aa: CASRRTSGNEQFF; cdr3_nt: TGTGCCAGTAGAAGGACTAGCGGTAATGAGCAGTTCTTC
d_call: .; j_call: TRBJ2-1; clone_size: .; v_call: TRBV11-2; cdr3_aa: CASSLNRRRAPGGNEQFF; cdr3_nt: TGTGCCAGCAGCTTAAACAGGCGTCGGGCTCCCGGGGGCAATGAGCAGTTCTTC
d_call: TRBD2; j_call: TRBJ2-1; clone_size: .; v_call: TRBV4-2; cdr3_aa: CASSQDRPLAGFYNEQFF; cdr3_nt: TGTGCCAGCAGCCAAGACCGCCCTCTAGCGGGGTTTTACAATGAGCAGTTCTTC
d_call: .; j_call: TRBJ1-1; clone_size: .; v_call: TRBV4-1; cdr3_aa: CASSQPWESTEAFF; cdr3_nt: TGCGCCAGCAGCCAGCCTTGGGAGAGCACTGAAGCTTTCTTT
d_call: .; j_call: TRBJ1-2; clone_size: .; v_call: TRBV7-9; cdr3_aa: CASSLGFNGYTF; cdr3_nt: TGTGCCAGCAGCTTAGGGTTTAATGGCTACACCTTC
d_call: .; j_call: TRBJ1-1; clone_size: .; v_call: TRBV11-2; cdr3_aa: CASSLRGGTEAFF; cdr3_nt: TGTGCCAGCAGCCTACGAGGGGGCACTGAAGCTTTCTTT
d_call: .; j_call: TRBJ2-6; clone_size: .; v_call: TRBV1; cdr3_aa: CTSRFRGQSRANVLTF; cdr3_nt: TGCACCAGCAGATTTAGAGGTCAAAGTCGGGCCAACGTCCTGACTTTC
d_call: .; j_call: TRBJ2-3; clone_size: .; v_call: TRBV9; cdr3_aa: CASSGGPSTDTQYF; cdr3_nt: TGTGCCAGCAGCGGGGGACCCTCCACAGATACGCAGTATTTT
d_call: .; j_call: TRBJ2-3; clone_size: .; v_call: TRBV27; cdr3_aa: CASSLRWGGSDTQYF; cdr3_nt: TGTGCCAGCAGTTTAAGGTGGGGGGGCTCTGATACGCAGTATTTT
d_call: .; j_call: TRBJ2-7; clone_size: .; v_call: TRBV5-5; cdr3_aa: CASSLAPTYEQYF; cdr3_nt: TGTGCCAGCAGCTTGGCCCCGACCTACGAGCAGTACTTC
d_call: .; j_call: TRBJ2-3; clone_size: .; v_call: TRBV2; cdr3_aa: CASSSGTDTQYF; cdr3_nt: TGTGCCAGCAGTTCGGGCACAGATACGCAGTATTTT